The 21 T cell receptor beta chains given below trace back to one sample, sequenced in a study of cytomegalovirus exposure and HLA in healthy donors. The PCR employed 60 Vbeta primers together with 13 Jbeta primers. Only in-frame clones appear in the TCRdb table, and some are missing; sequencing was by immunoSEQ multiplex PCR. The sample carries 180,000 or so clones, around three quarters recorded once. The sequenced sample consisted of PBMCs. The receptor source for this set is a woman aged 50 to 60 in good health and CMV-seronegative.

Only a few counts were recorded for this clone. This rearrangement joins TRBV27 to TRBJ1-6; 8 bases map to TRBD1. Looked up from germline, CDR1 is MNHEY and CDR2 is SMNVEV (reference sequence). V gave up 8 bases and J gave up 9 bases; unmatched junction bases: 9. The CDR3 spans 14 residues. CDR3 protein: CASRPGQVVSPLHF. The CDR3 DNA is TGTGCCAGCCGACCGGGACAGGTCGTTTCACCCCTCCACTTT.

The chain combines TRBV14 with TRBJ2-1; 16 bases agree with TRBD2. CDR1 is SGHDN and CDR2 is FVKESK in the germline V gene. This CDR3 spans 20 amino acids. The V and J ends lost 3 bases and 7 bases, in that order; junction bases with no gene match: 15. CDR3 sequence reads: CASSHRTPGLAGGPWNEQFF. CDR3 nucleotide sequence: TGTGCCAGCAGCCACCGAACCCCGGGACTAGCGGGGGGGCCTTGGAATGAGCAGTTCTTC.

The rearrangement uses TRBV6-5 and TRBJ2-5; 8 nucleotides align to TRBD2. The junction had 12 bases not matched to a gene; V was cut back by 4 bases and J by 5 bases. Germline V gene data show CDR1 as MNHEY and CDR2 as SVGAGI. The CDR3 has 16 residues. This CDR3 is CASSSPGLEGRETQYF. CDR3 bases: TGTGCCAGCAGTTCGCCGGGACTAGAAGGTCGGGAGACCCAGTACTTC.

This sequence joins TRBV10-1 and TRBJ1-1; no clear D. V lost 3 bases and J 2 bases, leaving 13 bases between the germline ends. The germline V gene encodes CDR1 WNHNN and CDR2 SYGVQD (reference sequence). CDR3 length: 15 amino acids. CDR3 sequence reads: CASSDGPRANTEAFF. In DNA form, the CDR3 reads TGCGCCAGCAGTGACGGTCCGAGGGCCAACACTGAAGCTTTCTTT.

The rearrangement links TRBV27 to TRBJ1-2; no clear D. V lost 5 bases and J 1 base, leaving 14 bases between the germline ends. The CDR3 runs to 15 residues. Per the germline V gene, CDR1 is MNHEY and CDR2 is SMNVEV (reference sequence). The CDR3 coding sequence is TGTGCCAGCAGTCTTACAGCACTTTTTAACTATGGCTACACCTTC. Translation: CASSLTALFNYGYTF.

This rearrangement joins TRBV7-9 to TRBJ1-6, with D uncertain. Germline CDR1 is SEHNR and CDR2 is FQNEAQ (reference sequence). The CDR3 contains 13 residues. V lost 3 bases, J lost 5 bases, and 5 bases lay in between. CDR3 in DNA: TGTGCCAGCAGCTTTCAGGATAATTCACCCCTCCACTTT. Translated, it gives CASSFQDNSPLHF.

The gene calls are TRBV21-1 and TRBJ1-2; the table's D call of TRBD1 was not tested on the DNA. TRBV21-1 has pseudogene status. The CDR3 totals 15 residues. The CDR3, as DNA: TGTGCCAGCAGCACCCTAAAGGACAGGTGCAGGGGCTACACCTTC. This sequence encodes CASSTLKDRCRGYTF.

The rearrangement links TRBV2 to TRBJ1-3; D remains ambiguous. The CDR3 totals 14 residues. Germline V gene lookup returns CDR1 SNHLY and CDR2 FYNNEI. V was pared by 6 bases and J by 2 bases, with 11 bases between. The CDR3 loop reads CASSSLSAGNTIYF. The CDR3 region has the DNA TGTGCCAGCAGCTCACTGTCCGCTGGAAACACCATATATTTT.

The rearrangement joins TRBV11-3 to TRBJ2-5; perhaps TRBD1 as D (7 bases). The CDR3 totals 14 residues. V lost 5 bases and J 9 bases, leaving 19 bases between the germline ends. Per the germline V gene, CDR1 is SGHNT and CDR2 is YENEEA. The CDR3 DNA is TGTGCCAGCAGCCCGCGGGACAGCCCCAGGGCCCAGTACTTC. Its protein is CASSPRDSPRAQYF.

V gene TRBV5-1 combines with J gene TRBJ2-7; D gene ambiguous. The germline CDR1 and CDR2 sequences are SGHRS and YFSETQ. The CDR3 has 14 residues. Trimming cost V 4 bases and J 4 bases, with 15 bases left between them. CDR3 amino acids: CASSPTTSTYEQYF. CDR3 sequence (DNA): TGCGCCAGCAGCCCAACGACAAGTACTTACGAGCAGTACTTC.

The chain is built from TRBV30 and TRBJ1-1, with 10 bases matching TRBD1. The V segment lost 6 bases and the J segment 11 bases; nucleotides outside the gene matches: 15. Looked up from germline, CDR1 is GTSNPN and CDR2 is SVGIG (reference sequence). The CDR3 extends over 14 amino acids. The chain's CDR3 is CACSDPGTGVLAFF. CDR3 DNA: TGTGCCTGTTCCGATCCCGGGACAGGGGTTTTGGCTTTCTTT.

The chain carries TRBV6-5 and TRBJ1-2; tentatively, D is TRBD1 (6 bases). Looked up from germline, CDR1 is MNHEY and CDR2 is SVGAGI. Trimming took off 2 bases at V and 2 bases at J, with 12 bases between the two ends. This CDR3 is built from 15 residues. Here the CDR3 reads CASSYGTGRNYGYTF. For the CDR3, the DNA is TGTGCCAGCAGTTACGGAACAGGGCGGAACTATGGCTACACCTTC.

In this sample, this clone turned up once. The CDR3 coding sequence is TGTGCCAGCAGTTTACGTCAGGGATTAGAGCCCCAGCATTTT. Its protein product is CASSLRQGLEPQHF. The chain links TRBV28 to TRBJ1-5; D is possibly TRBD1 (5 bases). This CDR3 spans 14 amino acids. Germline CDR1 MDHEN, CDR2 SYDVKM. Trimming stripped 2 bases from V and 8 bases from J, with 13 bases between.

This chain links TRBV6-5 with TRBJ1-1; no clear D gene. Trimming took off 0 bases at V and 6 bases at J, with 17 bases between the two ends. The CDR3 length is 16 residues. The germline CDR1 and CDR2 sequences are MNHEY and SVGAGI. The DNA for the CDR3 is TGTGCCAGCAGTTACTCGATGACGAAGGGAGGGCCTGAAGCTTTCTTT. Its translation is CASSYSMTKGGPEAFF.

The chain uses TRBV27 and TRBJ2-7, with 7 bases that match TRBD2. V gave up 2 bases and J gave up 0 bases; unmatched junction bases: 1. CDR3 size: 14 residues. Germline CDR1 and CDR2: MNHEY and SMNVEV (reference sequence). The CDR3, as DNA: TGTGCCAGCAGTTTAGGGACTATCTCCTACGAGCAGTACTTC. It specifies CASSLGTISYEQYF.

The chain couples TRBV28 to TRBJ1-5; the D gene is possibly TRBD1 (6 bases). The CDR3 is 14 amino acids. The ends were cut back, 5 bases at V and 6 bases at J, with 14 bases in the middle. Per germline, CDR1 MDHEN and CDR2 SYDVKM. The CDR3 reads CASSTGIGGQPQHF. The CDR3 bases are TGTGCCAGCAGTACAGGGATTGGGGGTCAGCCCCAGCATTTT.

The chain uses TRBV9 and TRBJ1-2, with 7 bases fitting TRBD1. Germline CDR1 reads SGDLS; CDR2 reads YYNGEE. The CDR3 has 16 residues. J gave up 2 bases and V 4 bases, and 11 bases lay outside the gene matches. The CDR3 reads CASSPRTGVLNYGYTF. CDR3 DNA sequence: TGTGCCAGCAGCCCGCGGACAGGAGTTTTAAACTATGGCTACACCTTC.

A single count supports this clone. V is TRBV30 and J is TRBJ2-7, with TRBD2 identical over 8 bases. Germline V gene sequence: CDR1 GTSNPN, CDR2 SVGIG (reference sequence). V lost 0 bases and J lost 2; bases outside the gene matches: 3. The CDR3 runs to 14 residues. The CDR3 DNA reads TGTGCCTGGAGTGTAAGGCGGGGGGCCTACGAGCAGTACTTC. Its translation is CAWSVRRGAYEQYF.

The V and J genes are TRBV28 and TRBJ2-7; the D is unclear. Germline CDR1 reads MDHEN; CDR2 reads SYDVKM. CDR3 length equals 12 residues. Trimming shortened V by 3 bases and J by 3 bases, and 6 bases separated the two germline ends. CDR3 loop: CASSLAFYEQYF. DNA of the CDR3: TGTGCCAGCAGTTTGGCCTTCTACGAGCAGTACTTC.

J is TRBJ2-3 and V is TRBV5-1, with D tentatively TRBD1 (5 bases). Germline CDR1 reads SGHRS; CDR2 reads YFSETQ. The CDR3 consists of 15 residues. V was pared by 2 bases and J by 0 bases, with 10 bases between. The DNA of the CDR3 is TGCGCCAGCAGCTTTACAGGAATCAGCACAGATACGCAGTATTTT. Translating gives CASSFTGISTDTQYF.

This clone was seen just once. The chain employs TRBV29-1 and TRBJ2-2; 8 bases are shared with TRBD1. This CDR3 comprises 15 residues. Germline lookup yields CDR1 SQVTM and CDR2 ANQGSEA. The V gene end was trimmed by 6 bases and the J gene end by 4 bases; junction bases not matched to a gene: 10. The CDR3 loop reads CSVPKGQGITGELFF. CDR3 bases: TGCAGCGTCCCCAAAGGACAGGGTATCACCGGGGAGCTGTTTTTT.